This record covers a single T cell receptor beta chain. J gave up 3 bases and V 4 bases, and 6 bases lay outside the gene matches. The CDR3 extends over 14 amino acids. The germline V gene has CDR1 KGHSH and CDR2 LQKENI. Per the study methods: Amplification with reference gene primers provided the estimates of nucleated cell counts. Measured with immunoSEQ multiplex PCR; TCRdb has only the in-frame clones, and not every one. The DNA gave D and trimming, while V, J and clone size come from that table. The sample holds more than 200,000 clones, 65% to 90% seen once. The sample is drawn from a study of blood T cell repertoires in COVID-19. Turning to the study itself: Spain, Italy and the United States supplied samples that represented acute and convalescent COVID-19. T cells, B-cell-depleted T cells, or PBMCs provided the cDNA or gDNA that served as material.

Sequencing was performed on peripheral blood. The TCR comes from a man at least 80 years old with acute or convalescent COVID-19. V gene TRBV18 combines with J gene TRBJ2-7; 7 bases fit TRBD2. The CDR3 DNA reads TGTGCCAGCTCACAAGGGACGGGGGGCTACGAGCAGTACTTC. It codes for CASSQGTGGYEQYF.